The 29 T cell receptor beta chains listed next were all sequenced from one sample in a study of blood T cell repertoires in COVID-19. Sequenced by immunoSEQ multiplex PCR; TCRdb stores in-frame clones only, minus some. The sample records just under 350,000 clones, about 88% being singletons. The sample taken for sequencing was peripheral blood. Source of these receptors: a woman aged 70-85 years with COVID-19, enrolled during active disease.

The chain is built from TRBV2 and TRBJ2-5, with 8 bases that match TRBD2. CDR1 is SNHLY, CDR2 FYNNEI, per germline. V was pared by 6 bases and J by 5 bases, with 5 bases of the junction left unmatched. This CDR3 comprises 13 residues. The CDR3: CASSRSGAETQYF. CDR3 nucleotides: TGTGCCAGCAGCCGTAGCGGGGCGGAGACCCAGTACTTC.

The rearrangement uses TRBV7-9 and TRBJ2-5; maybe TRBD2 (6 bases). CDR3 length: 15 amino acids. V lost 3 bases and J lost 5, with 16 bases in between. Germline CDR1 reads SEHNR; CDR2 reads FQNEAQ (reference sequence). The CDR3 loop is CASSFPLPGAETQYF. The DNA for the CDR3 is TGTGCCAGCAGCTTCCCCCTGCCGGGAGCGGAGACCCAGTACTTC.

The chain links TRBV5-1 to TRBJ2-5; 7 positions match TRBD1. The V gene's germline CDR1 is SGHRS and CDR2 YFSETQ. J was trimmed by 6 bases and V by 0 bases; bases with no gene match: 11. The CDR3 runs to 16 residues. Here the CDR3 reads CASSLGPRQGSQTQYF. In DNA form, the CDR3 reads TGCGCCAGCAGCTTGGGACCCCGACAGGGTAGCCAGACCCAGTACTTC. Full variable domain (outside the CDR3, taken from reference TRBV5-1 and TRBJ2-5): KAGVTQTPRYLIKTRGQQVTLSCSPISGHRSVSWYQQTPGQGLQFLFEYFSETQRNKGNFPGRFSGRQFSNSRSEMNVSTLELGDSALYLCASSLGPRQGSQTQYFGPGTRLLVL.

The V call is TRBV30, the J call TRBJ1-5; 12 bases agree with TRBD1. V shed 2 bases, J shed 10 bases, and the junction held 3 bases outside the gene matches. The germline CDR1 and CDR2 sequences are GTSNPN and SVGIG (reference sequence). This CDR3 is 13 amino acids long. This chain's CDR3 is CAWSRDRGPPQHF. The CDR3 nucleotides read TGTGCCTGGAGTAGGGACAGGGGGCCTCCCCAGCATTTT.

This chain uses TRBV5-1 with TRBJ1-2; the D is unclear. The V gene's germline CDR1 is SGHRS and CDR2 YFSETQ. Trimming took 2 bases from V and 7 from J, leaving 15 bases between them. The CDR3 is 14 residues long. The CDR3 is CASSFEGDSGGYTF. As DNA, the CDR3 is TGCGCCAGCAGCTTCGAGGGCGACTCGGGTGGCTACACCTTC.

The chain links TRBV19 to TRBJ2-5; possibly TRBD2 for D (5 bases). Trimming pared 2 bases from V and 5 bases from J, leaving 12 bases between. The CDR3 has 14 residues. Germline loops: CDR1 LNHDA, CDR2 SQIVND (reference sequence). The CDR3 here is CASSISRAAETQYF. The CDR3 DNA reads TGTGCCAGTAGTATAAGTCGAGCGGCGGAGACCCAGTACTTC.

This clone was found once. The J gene is TRBJ2-3, the V gene TRBV2; 8 bases are shared with TRBD1. CDR3 size: 14 residues. V was pared by 5 bases and J by 6 bases, with 7 bases of the junction left unmatched. In germline, CDR1 is SNHLY, CDR2 FYNNEI. The DNA for the CDR3 is TGTGCCAGCAGTCCCGACAGGGGATCGGATACGCAGTATTTT. Amino acids: CASSPDRGSDTQYF.

The chain has TRBV6-5 and TRBJ2-7; 12 bases are shared with TRBD2. This CDR3 contains 16 residues. Germline V lookup: CDR1 MNHEY, CDR2 SVGAGI. The V segment lost 2 bases and the J segment 9 bases; nucleotides outside the gene matches: 11. CDR3 DNA: TGTGCCAGCAGTTACGCAACTAGCGGGGGGACATCCGCGCAGTACTTC. It translates to CASSYATSGGTSAQYF.

This clone was seen once. The CDR3: CASSKDTNTEAFF. The CDR3 coding sequence is TGTGCCAGCAGCAAGGACACGAACACTGAAGCTTTCTTT. This chain joins TRBV2 and TRBJ1-1; D possibly corresponds to TRBD1 (5 bases). The CDR3 covers 13 residues. Germline V CDR1 and CDR2: SNHLY, FYNNEI. V was trimmed by 6 bases and J by 1 base, leaving 9 bases between them.

The chain has TRBV4-1 and TRBJ1-2; 9 nucleotides match TRBD1. V lost 1 base to trimming and J lost 7 bases; unmatched junction nucleotides: 19. The CDR3 consists of 19 residues. CDR1 and CDR2 (germline): MGHRA, YSYEKL. DNA of the CDR3: TGCGCCAGCAGCCAAGTTCTTACAGGACAGGGGCCATACCTCCTTGGCTACACCTTC. This translates into CASSQVLTGQGPYLLGYTF.

The chain combines TRBV19 with TRBJ2-3, with TRBD2 as a possible D gene (6 bases). CDR1 is LNHDA and CDR2 is SQIVND in the germline V gene (reference sequence). This CDR3 comprises 16 residues. V was cut by 3 bases and J by 5 bases, with 18 bases left in between. CDR3 loop: CASSMFGGTSGDTQYF. The DNA of the CDR3 is TGTGCCAGTAGTATGTTCGGGGGAACCTCAGGAGATACGCAGTATTTT. Filled out from reference TRBV19 and TRBJ2-3, the complete variable domain reads DGGITQSPKYLFRKEGQNVTLSCEQNLNHDAMYWYRQDPGQGLRLIYYSQIVNDFQKGDIAEGYSVSREKKESFPLTVTSAQKNPTAFYLCASSMFGGTSGDTQYFGPGTRLTVL.

This clone was counted a single time. The V and J genes are TRBV6-5 and TRBJ1-1; D ambiguous. Germline V gene sequence: CDR1 MNHEY, CDR2 SVGAGI. CDR3 length equals 14 residues. V was cut by 5 bases and J by 0 bases, with 10 bases left in between. DNA for the CDR3: TGTGCCAGCAGTCGGGAGCGGTTGAACACTGAAGCTTTCTTT. Protein: CASSRERLNTEAFF.

The J gene is TRBJ2-1, the V gene TRBV27; tentative D call: TRBD1 (5 bases). The CDR3 contains 15 residues. Trimming took 5 bases from V and 7 from J, leaving 18 bases between them. The germline V gene has CDR1 MNHEY and CDR2 SMNVEV (reference sequence). CDR3 residues: CASSPKGRAANEQFF. The DNA of the CDR3 is TGTGCCAGCAGTCCAAAGGGCAGGGCTGCGAATGAGCAGTTCTTC.

Turning to this clone: The same CDR3 arises from other DNA sequences in this sample as well. V and J are TRBV9 and TRBJ1-2; D not resolved. The V end was cut by 0 bases, the J end by 4 bases, with 7 bases between. This CDR3 region has 13 residues. Germline V gives CDR1 SGDLS, CDR2 YYNGEE. DNA of the CDR3: TGTGCCAGCAGCGTAGCAAGAGGCTATGGCTACACCTTC. This sequence encodes CASSVARGYGYTF.

This rearrangement joins TRBV9 to TRBJ1-1; 9 positions match TRBD1. Germline lookup yields CDR1 SGDLS and CDR2 YYNGEE. The CDR3 spans 18 residues. V was clipped by 3 bases and J by 2 bases; unmatched bases: 14. The CDR3 is CASSAQETDRGSNTEAFF. Here the CDR3 DNA reads TGTGCCAGCAGCGCCCAAGAGACGGACAGGGGCTCTAACACTGAAGCTTTCTTT.

This clone was seen only once. V gene TRBV28 combines with J gene TRBJ1-6; weak D call: TRBD1 (5 bases). The CDR3 has 13 amino acids. From germline, CDR1 is MDHEN and CDR2 SYDVKM. The germline V and J ends were trimmed by 2 bases and 10 bases, with 9 bases remaining between them. The chain's CDR3 is CASSLRGGSPLHF. The CDR3 DNA follows: TGTGCCAGCAGTTTAAGGGGAGGGTCACCCCTCCACTTT.

The V and J genes are TRBV6-6 and TRBJ2-3; the match to TRBD2 covers 10 bases. CDR1 is MNHNY and CDR2 is SVGAGI in the germline V gene (reference sequence). This CDR3 has 15 residues. V shed 3 bases and J 2 bases; nucleotides not matched to a gene: 2. The CDR3 spells CASSYSGGPTDTQYF. The CDR3, as DNA: TGTGCCAGCAGTTATAGCGGGGGGCCCACAGATACGCAGTATTTT.

This chain joins TRBV10-3 and TRBJ2-5; 9 bases fit TRBD1. Per germline, CDR1 ENHRY and CDR2 SYGVKD. The CDR3 loop spans 15 amino acids. After removal of 11 bases from V and 1 base from J, the junction contained 11 bases not matched to a gene. The CDR3: CAHAAGQGTQETQYF. As DNA, the CDR3 is TGTGCCCATGCGGCTGGACAGGGGACCCAAGAGACCCAGTACTTC.

The V and J genes are TRBV4-3 and TRBJ2-3, with D possibly matching TRBD1 (6 bases). From germline, CDR1 is LGHNA and CDR2 YSLEER. This CDR3 is built from 17 residues. The ends were cut back, 1 base at V and 2 bases at J, with 16 bases in the middle. The CDR3 sequence: CASSQGGSGAYTDTQYF. The DNA of the CDR3 is TGCGCCAGCAGCCAAGGCGGGTCAGGGGCTTACACAGATACGCAGTATTTT.

The CDR3 bases are TGTGCCAGCAGCCAGCCCGGGACAGCGAACACTGAAGCTTTCTTT. Translation gives CASSQPGTANTEAFF. The chain combines TRBV14 with TRBJ1-1; 7 bases fit TRBD1. The CDR3 has 15 residues. CDR1 is SGHDN and CDR2 is FVKESK in the germline V gene. With V trimmed by 3 bases and J by 1 base, 5 bases remained unmatched.

Points on this clone: The sample contains more than one DNA sequence encoding this CDR3. V gene TRBV28 combines with J gene TRBJ1-2; tentatively, D is TRBD1 (5 bases). Germline CDR1 reads MDHEN; CDR2 reads SYDVKM. Trimming pared 6 bases from V and 2 bases from J, leaving 10 bases between. CDR3 length: 13 residues. CDR3 DNA: TGTGCCAGCAGCCCCTCAGGGAACTATGGCTACACCTTC. This encodes CASSPSGNYGYTF.

In its sample, this clone was seen once. The chain recombines TRBV29-1 with TRBJ1-5; 8 bases fit TRBD1. V shed 0 bases, J shed 6 bases, and the junction held 7 bases outside the gene matches. The CDR3 runs 15 residues. Germline V gene data show CDR1 as SQVTM and CDR2 as ANQGSEA. The DNA of the CDR3 is TGCAGCGTTGAAGATGGGCAGGGGGCAGGTCAGCCCCAGCATTTT. This codes for CSVEDGQGAGQPQHF.

The chain recombines TRBV19 with TRBJ1-2; 11 bases map to TRBD1. V trimming: 6 bases; J trimming: 8 bases; junction bases outside the gene matches: 5. The CDR3 spans 13 residues. The germline V gene has CDR1 LNHDA and CDR2 SQIVND (reference sequence). CDR3 residues: CASRGQGVRGYTF. In nucleotides, the CDR3 is TGTGCCAGTAGGGGACAGGGGGTTCGGGGCTACACCTTC. Together with reference TRBV19 and TRBJ1-2, the CDR3 gives the full variable domain: DGGITQSPKYLFRKEGQNVTLSCEQNLNHDAMYWYRQDPGQGLRLIYYSQIVNDFQKGDIAEGYSVSREKKESFPLTVTSAQKNPTAFYLCASRGQGVRGYTFGSGTRLTVV.

The J gene is TRBJ1-5, the V gene TRBV28; a possible D gene is TRBD1 (5 bases). CDR1 is MDHEN, CDR2 SYDVKM, per germline. The CDR3 has 14 amino acids. V lost 5 bases and J lost 4, with 12 bases in between. The CDR3 DNA reads as TGTGCCAGCAGTCCAGGGTCGGCGAATCAGCCCCAGCATTTT. Translated: CASSPGSANQPQHF.

This clone was seen only once. The CDR3 is CAWGQGTIEKLFF. The CDR3 DNA reads TGTGCCTGGGGACAGGGAACAATTGAAAAACTGTTTTTT. The gene calls are TRBV30 and TRBJ1-4; TRBD1 matches at 8 bases. V shed 5 bases, J shed 7 bases, and the junction held 6 bases outside the gene matches. The germline V gene has CDR1 GTSNPN and CDR2 SVGIG (reference sequence). CDR3 length equals 13 residues.

The J gene is TRBJ1-3, the V gene TRBV7-8; no clear D. CDR1 is SGHVS and CDR2 is FQNEAQ in the germline V gene. Trimming took 6 bases from V and 7 from J, leaving 10 bases between them. This CDR3 has 12 residues. As DNA, the CDR3 is TGTGCCAGCAGTCCGACGGGGAACACCATATATTTT. Translation gives CASSPTGNTIYF.

V usage is TRBV10-3 and J usage is TRBJ2-7; 8 nucleotides match TRBD1. V shed 6 bases and J 0 bases; nucleotides not matched to a gene: 7. The CDR3 contains 15 residues. Germline V gene data show CDR1 as ENHRY and CDR2 as SYGVKD. CDR3 sequence reads: CAISYDRGDSYEQYF. The DNA of the CDR3 is TGTGCCATCAGCTATGACAGGGGCGACTCCTACGAGCAGTACTTC.

The chain recombines TRBV4-3 with TRBJ2-1; 11 bases match TRBD2. Losses at the gene ends were 2 bases for V and 4 bases for J; bases not matched to a gene: 4. Germline CDR1 and CDR2: LGHNA and YSLEER. The CDR3 length is 16 residues. The CDR3: CASSQRASGGYNEQFF. DNA of the CDR3: TGCGCCAGCAGCCAAAGGGCTAGCGGGGGGTACAATGAGCAGTTCTTC.

V is TRBV20-1 and J is TRBJ1-1; D gene uncertain. This CDR3 has 11 amino acids. Looked up from germline, CDR1 is DFQATT and CDR2 is SNEGSKA (reference sequence). Trimming removed 2 bases from V and 3 bases from J, with 4 bases in between. CDR3 nucleotides: TGCAGTGCTAGAAGCGACACTGAAGCTTTCTTT. Translation: CSARSDTEAFF.